Below, 18 T cell receptor beta chains from the same sample are listed, as sequenced in a study of cytomegalovirus exposure and HLA in healthy donors. The PCR was carried out with 60 Vbeta primers and 13 Jbeta primers. The repertoire was sequenced with immunoSEQ multiplex PCR; TCRdb's copy has only in-frame clones and lacks some. In the table there are roughly 160,000 clones, over 60% of which are singletons. The sample comprised PBMCs. Source of these receptors: a girl aged 5 to 17 in good health and CMV-seronegative.

The rearrangement links TRBV5-1 to TRBJ1-5; 7 bases match TRBD1. The CDR3 has 15 residues. V trimming: 0 bases; J trimming: 4 bases; junction bases outside the gene matches: 4. In germline, CDR1 is SGHRS, CDR2 YFSETQ. CDR3 nucleotide sequence: TGCGCCAGCAGCTTGGAGGGACAGAAGAATCAGCCCCAGCATTTT. This sequence encodes CASSLEGQKNQPQHF.

V gene TRBV28 combines with J gene TRBJ1-5; no definite D call. Germline-derived CDR1 and CDR2 are MDHEN and SYDVKM. The CDR3 loop spans 12 amino acids. Trimming took off 4 bases at V and 11 bases at J, with 12 bases between the two ends. DNA of the CDR3: TGTGCCAGCAGTTCCCCTCCCTCGGCCCAGCATTTT. This translates into CASSSPPSAQHF.

V and J are TRBV19 and TRBJ1-2; D remains unclear. Germline assignment: CDR1 LNHDA and CDR2 SQIVND (reference sequence). The CDR3 length is 13 residues. V was trimmed by 4 bases and J by 4 bases, leaving 10 bases between them. The CDR3 spells CASSTPPVYGYTF. CDR3 DNA sequence: TGTGCCAGTAGTACCCCTCCGGTCTATGGCTACACCTTC.

The gene calls are TRBV7-8 and TRBJ1-5; TRBD1 is a possible D gene (5 bases). Germline V gene lookup returns CDR1 SGHVS and CDR2 FQNEAQ. The germline V and J ends were trimmed by 5 bases and 0 bases, with 17 bases remaining between them. The CDR3 consists of 17 residues. CDR3 in DNA: TGTGCCAGCAGCCCGAACGACAGATCGGATAGCAATCAGCCCCAGCATTTT. It encodes CASSPNDRSDSNQPQHF.

The rearrangement links TRBV2 to TRBJ2-5, with D possibly TRBD2 on 5 matching bases. The CDR3 extends over 15 amino acids. Germline CDR1 SNHLY, CDR2 FYNNEI. V was shortened by 0 bases and J by 1 base, with 9 bases between the two germline ends. CDR3 region: CASSEARGPQETQYF. The DNA for the CDR3 is TGTGCCAGCAGTGAAGCGCGAGGGCCCCAAGAGACCCAGTACTTC. Full variable domain (outside the CDR3, taken from reference TRBV2 and TRBJ2-5): EPEVTQTPSHQVTQMGQEVILRCVPISNHLYFYWYRQILGQKVEFLVSFYNNEISEKSEIFDDQFSVERPDGSNFTLKIRSTKLEDSAMYFCASSEARGPQETQYFGPGTRLLVL.

The CDR3 region has the DNA TGTGCCAGCAGCCTGGGACCGGGACAGTATAACACCGGGGAGCTGTTTTTT. Translated: CASSLGPGQYNTGELFF. The V and J genes are TRBV13 and TRBJ2-2, with 7 bases matching TRBD1. The V gene's germline CDR1 is PRHDT and CDR2 FYEKMQ (reference sequence). Losses at the gene ends were 5 bases for V and 2 bases for J; bases not matched to a gene: 11. The CDR3 spans 17 residues.

The V call is TRBV7-9, the J call TRBJ1-1, with no clear D. The CDR3 consists of 14 residues. From germline, CDR1 is SEHNR and CDR2 FQNEAQ (reference sequence). The ends were cut back, 3 bases at V and 0 bases at J, with 8 bases in the middle. CDR3 bases: TGTGCCAGCAGCTTCGAACTTTTGAACACTGAAGCTTTCTTT. Translated: CASSFELLNTEAFF.

This clone came up once. This rearrangement joins TRBV18 to TRBJ1-4; possible D gene TRBD1, 5 bases. The CDR3 sequence is 18 residues long. V lost 1 base, J lost 0 bases, and 15 bases lay in between. CDR1 is KGHSH and CDR2 is LQKENI in the germline V gene. This CDR3 reads CASSPLRGPRSTNEKLFF. The CDR3 nucleotides read TGTGCCAGCTCACCACTTAGGGGTCCCCGGTCAACTAATGAAAAACTGTTTTTT.

The chain employs TRBV5-1 and TRBJ1-2, with 10 bases lining up with TRBD1. The CDR3 length is 14 residues. CDR1 SGHRS and CDR2 YFSETQ come from the germline V gene. V was pared by 4 bases and J by 5 bases, with 5 bases of the junction left unmatched. The CDR3 DNA reads as TGCGCCAGCAGCCTATGGGACAGGGGTTATGGCTACACCTTC. The encoded protein is CASSLWDRGYGYTF.

The CDR3 bases are TGCGCCAGCAGCCCGCGCCGGGACAGGGGCCTTGGGGCCAACGTCCTGACTTTC. The encoded protein is CASSPRRDRGLGANVLTF. The chain is built from TRBV5-1 and TRBJ2-6; 10 nucleotides match TRBD1. V gave up 4 bases and J gave up 3 bases; unmatched junction bases: 10. The germline gives CDR1 SGHRS, CDR2 YFSETQ. CDR3 length equals 18 residues.

This clone turned up a few times. The V gene is TRBV5-6, the J gene TRBJ1-3; D call uncertain. CDR1 and CDR2 (germline): SGHDT, YYEEEE. The CDR3 consists of 17 residues. Trimming pared 0 bases from V and 0 bases from J, leaving 13 bases between. This CDR3 is CASSLVAGVGSGNTIYF. For the CDR3, the DNA is TGTGCCAGCAGCTTGGTTGCCGGGGTGGGCTCTGGAAACACCATATATTTT.

V and J are TRBV5-1 and TRBJ2-7; TRBD2 might be the D (6 bases). CDR1 is SGHRS and CDR2 is YFSETQ in the germline V gene. The V gene lost 0 bases and the J gene lost 3 bases, with 7 bases spanning the gap. The CDR3 sequence is 13 residues long. CDR3 DNA: TGCGCCAGCAGCTTGGAAGCGGGCTACGAGCAGTACTTC. Translated, it gives CASSLEAGYEQYF.

The J gene is TRBJ1-1, the V gene TRBV30; a possible D gene is TRBD1 (6 bases). Germline V gives CDR1 GTSNPN, CDR2 SVGIG (reference sequence). The ends were cut back, 2 bases at V and 3 bases at J, with 13 bases in the middle. There are 14 residues in the CDR3. CDR3 bases: TGTGCCTGGAGTAGGCAGGGGAGTTACACTGAAGCTTTCTTT. Translated: CAWSRQGSYTEAFF.

The J gene is TRBJ1-5, the V gene TRBV6-5; possibly TRBD1 for D (6 bases). CDR1 and CDR2 from the germline V gene are MNHEY and SVGAGI. This CDR3 spans 14 amino acids. Trimming took off 6 bases at V and 7 bases at J, with 16 bases between the two ends. The CDR3 is CASSSTGSGQPQHF. The CDR3 DNA sequence: TGTGCCAGCAGCTCCACAGGGTCGGGGCAGCCCCAGCATTTT.

The chain recombines TRBV5-4 with TRBJ2-5, with 10 bases aligning to TRBD2. V gave up 4 bases and J gave up 1 base; unmatched junction bases: 4. This CDR3 contains 15 residues. Germline V CDR1 and CDR2: SGHNT, YYREEE (reference sequence). The chain's CDR3 is CASSQSGGAQETQYF. In DNA form, the CDR3 reads TGTGCCAGCAGCCAGAGCGGGGGGGCCCAAGAGACCCAGTACTTC.

The rearrangement uses TRBV19 and TRBJ1-1; D call uncertain. CDR1 is LNHDA and CDR2 is SQIVND in the germline V gene (reference sequence). The CDR3 loop spans 16 amino acids. The ends were cut back, 10 bases at V and 0 bases at J, with 21 bases in the middle. The CDR3 sequence: CATSTKAGPMNTEAFF. The CDR3 bases are TGTGCCACCTCGACAAAAGCGGGCCCAATGAACACTGAAGCTTTCTTT.

The chain has TRBV2 and TRBJ2-5, with 9 bases lining up with TRBD1. CDR1 is SNHLY, CDR2 FYNNEI, per germline. V trimming: 8 bases; J trimming: 4 bases; junction bases outside the gene matches: 8. CDR3 size: 14 residues. The CDR3 protein is CASLRTGVLETQYF. CDR3 coding DNA: TGTGCCAGCCTCCGGACAGGGGTTCTAGAGACCCAGTACTTC.

Here the CDR3 reads CASSLDGASNQPQHF. The CDR3 nucleotides are TGTGCCAGCAGCTTAGATGGAGCTAGCAATCAGCCCCAGCATTTT. This chain uses TRBV7-2 with TRBJ1-5, with D unclear. This CDR3 region has 15 residues. Germline CDR1 reads SGHTA; CDR2 reads FQGNSA. Deletions cut 1 base from V and 0 bases from J, with 7 bases between.